The present T cell receptor beta chain was sequenced within a study of T-cell reconstitution after alpha-beta-depleted transplantation in children. Unique molecular identifiers tagged the TCRbeta library. TCRdb used MiXCR to reprocess the PCR reads, holding one entry per CDR3 protein. Seen here are roughly 400,000 distinct CDR3 sequences, roughly 21% observed once, and the top ten hold over 3.5%. This clonotype was detected only a few times. Trimming left V 0 bases short and J 1 base short, with 9 bases between. The germline CDR1 and CDR2 sequences are LNHNV and YYDKDF (reference sequence). The CDR3 is made up of 15 amino acids.

The source was PBMCs from the stem cell graft donor, collected from the stem cell graft. This receptor was identified in a human donor who donated a stem cell graft to a child with acute myeloid leukemia. V and J are TRBV15 and TRBJ1-1; D is undetermined. For the CDR3, the DNA is TGTGCCACCAGCAGAGAACTCGCACCGAACACTGAAGCTTTCTTT. Protein product: CATSRELAPNTEAFF.